These 22 T cell receptor beta chains were sequenced from one sample in a study of blood T cell repertoires in COVID-19. Produced via immunoSEQ multiplex PCR; TCRdb's table is partial and in-frame only. The sample shows about 170,000 clones, about 80% of them seen only once. Sequenced material: peripheral blood. The receptors shown here come from a man in his 70s with active or convalescent COVID-19.

This clone came up a few times. The genes are TRBV7-3 and TRBJ2-1; no firm D call. CDR3 length: 12 amino acids. Trimming took 5 bases from V and 8 from J, leaving 10 bases between them. The V gene's germline CDR1 is SGHTA and CDR2 FQGTGA. DNA of the CDR3: TGTGCCAGCAGCCCCACCGGTGATGAGCAGTTCTTC. The encoded protein is CASSPTGDEQFF. Based on the CDR3 plus reference TRBV7-3 and TRBJ2-1, the full variable domain is GAGVSQTPSNKVTEKGKYVELRCDPISGHTALYWYRQSLGQGPEFLIYFQGTGAADDSGLPNDRFFAVRPEGSVSTLKIQRTERGDSAVYLCASSPTGDEQFFGPGTRLTVL.

This chain joins TRBV29-1 and TRBJ2-5, with 7 bases matching TRBD2. Germline V lookup: CDR1 SQVTM, CDR2 ANQGSEA. This CDR3 contains 14 residues. V trimming: 3 bases; J trimming: 4 bases; junction bases outside the gene matches: 8. DNA of the CDR3: TGCAGCGTTGAGGCGGGAGTGGGGGGAGAGACCCAGTACTTC. It codes for CSVEAGVGGETQYF.

The chain uses TRBV18 and TRBJ2-6, with D maybe TRBD1 (5 bases). CDR1 is KGHSH, CDR2 LQKENI, per germline. This CDR3 region has 18 residues. V was pared by 2 bases and J by 1 base, with 15 bases between. This CDR3 is CASSPWRTGKSGANVLTF. The CDR3 bases are TGTGCCAGCTCACCATGGAGAACAGGCAAATCTGGGGCCAACGTCCTGACTTTC.

The chain joins TRBV6-5 to TRBJ1-2; TRBD1 aligns across 7 bases. Germline assignment: CDR1 MNHEY and CDR2 SVGAGI. Unmatched junction bases numbered 7, after V lost 4 bases and J lost 5 bases. The CDR3 is 14 amino acids. CDR3: CASSSLDRVYGYTF. For the CDR3, the DNA is TGTGCCAGCAGTTCCCTTGACAGGGTTTATGGCTACACCTTC.

CDR3 residues: CASSLGQGVNTF. DNA for the CDR3: TGTGCCAGCAGCCTAGGACAGGGGGTCAACACCTTC. The chain carries TRBV7-3 and TRBJ1-2; 10 bases map to TRBD1. The CDR3 loop spans 12 amino acids. Trimming at V came to 5 bases and at J to 12 bases, leaving 6 bases not matched to a gene. The germline CDR1 and CDR2 sequences are SGHTA and FQGTGA. Using reference TRBV7-3 and TRBJ1-2 for the parts outside the CDR3, the full variable domain is GAGVSQTPSNKVTEKGKYVELRCDPISGHTALYWYRQSLGQGPEFLIYFQGTGAADDSGLPNDRFFAVRPEGSVSTLKIQRTERGDSAVYLCASSLGQGVNTFGSGTRLTVV.

The chain recombines TRBV4-3 with TRBJ2-1, with a weak D call TRBD2 (6 bases). The CDR3 has 16 amino acids. V was pared by 1 base and J by 4 bases, with 14 bases between. Germline values: CDR1 LGHNA, CDR2 YSLEER. Here the CDR3 reads CASSQVLAGSYNEQFF. The CDR3 DNA is TGCGCCAGCAGCCAAGTCTTGGCGGGATCTTACAATGAGCAGTTCTTC.

The rearrangement uses TRBV5-6 and TRBJ1-2, with a weak D call TRBD1 (6 bases). This CDR3 has 15 residues. Germline CDR1 and CDR2: SGHDT and YYEEEE. Trimming took 4 bases from V and 2 from J, leaving 15 bases between them. DNA of the CDR3: TGTGCCAGCAGCCTCCCCGGGACATACAACTATGGCTACACCTTC. It is translated as CASSLPGTYNYGYTF.

There are a few counts of this clone. The chain combines TRBV7-2 with TRBJ2-1; TRBD2 agrees at 7 bases. The germline V gene encodes CDR1 SGHTA and CDR2 FQGNSA. The CDR3 is made up of 18 amino acids. V gave up 6 bases and J gave up 2 bases; unmatched junction bases: 16. CDR3 amino acids: CASSQEMTSPLTYNEQFF. CDR3 nucleotide sequence: TGTGCCAGCAGTCAAGAAATGACTAGCCCTTTAACCTACAATGAGCAGTTCTTC.

This clone showed up just a few times. This chain links TRBV7-9 with TRBJ2-7; 7 nucleotides align to TRBD2. V gave up 0 bases and J gave up 7 bases; unmatched junction bases: 6. The CDR3 runs to 14 residues. Per the germline V gene, CDR1 is SEHNR and CDR2 is FQNEAQ (reference sequence). CDR3 nucleotide sequence: TGTGCCAGCAGCTTAGCGCGACGGGGGGATGAGCAGTACTTC. Translation: CASSLARRGDEQYF. The full variable domain, in which reference TRBV7-9 and TRBJ2-7 provide the parts outside the CDR3, is DTGVSQNPRHKITKRGQNVTFRCDPISEHNRLYWYRQTLGQGPEFLTYFQNEAQLEKSRLLSDRFSAERPKGSFSTLEIQRTEQGDSAMYLCASSLARRGDEQYFGPGTRLTVT.

This clone was detected only a few times. The V gene is TRBV7-9, the J gene TRBJ1-1; 9 bases fit TRBD1. With 4 bases clipped from V and 0 bases from J, the junction kept 3 bases outside the gene matches. The CDR3 is 15 amino acids. Germline V lookup: CDR1 SEHNR, CDR2 FQNEAQ (reference sequence). The CDR3 DNA is TGTGCCAGCAGCTACAGGGGGCCTCTGAACACTGAAGCTTTCTTT. Amino acids: CASSYRGPLNTEAFF.

The chain's CDR3 is CASSFIGTPTYEQYF. The CDR3 region has the DNA TGTGCCAGCAGCTTCATTGGGACACCCACCTACGAGCAGTACTTC. V and J are TRBV11-2 and TRBJ2-7; TRBD1 is a possible D gene (6 bases). The CDR3 runs 15 residues. Trimming pared 3 bases from V and 2 bases from J, leaving 14 bases between. CDR1 SGHAT and CDR2 FQNNGV come from the germline V gene.

This clone has more than one count but fewer than ten. The V and J genes are TRBV4-1 and TRBJ1-5; TRBD1 might be the D (5 bases). Germline V gives CDR1 MGHRA, CDR2 YSYEKL. This CDR3 has 13 amino acids. V was pared by 6 bases and J by 2 bases, with 8 bases between. CDR3 nucleotide sequence: TGCGCCAGCAGTCAGACAGGCAATCAGCCCCAGCATTTT. Translation gives CASSQTGNQPQHF.

The chain recombines TRBV9 with TRBJ2-1, with D possibly being TRBD2 (6 bases). Per the germline V gene, CDR1 is SGDLS and CDR2 is YYNGEE. The germline V and J ends were trimmed by 0 bases and 6 bases, with 10 bases remaining between them. This CDR3 is built from 14 residues. In DNA form, the CDR3 reads TGTGCCAGCAGCGTAGCCGGGAGCGGCAATGAGCAGTTCTTC. Its translation: CASSVAGSGNEQFF.

CDR3 bases: TGTGCCAGCAGTTCCGGGACAGGGGCCCGCCGATGGACCGGGGAGCTGTTTTTT. As protein: CASSSGTGARRWTGELFF. J is TRBJ2-2 and V is TRBV27, with 10 bases that match TRBD1. CDR1 and CDR2 (germline): MNHEY, SMNVEV (reference sequence). With V trimmed by 4 bases and J by 5 bases, 13 bases remained unmatched. This CDR3 region has 18 residues.

The V call is TRBV6-5, the J call TRBJ1-2; 9 bases agree with TRBD1. CDR1 is MNHEY and CDR2 is SVGAGI in the germline V gene. CDR3 length equals 15 residues. V gave up 6 bases and J gave up 4 bases; unmatched junction bases: 9. This CDR3 reads CASRQQGAQGYGYTF. In DNA form, the CDR3 reads TGTGCCAGCAGGCAACAGGGGGCGCAGGGCTATGGCTACACCTTC.

The chain joins TRBV27 to TRBJ1-6; D gene uncertain. The CDR3 totals 15 residues. Germline CDR1 MNHEY, CDR2 SMNVEV (reference sequence). V lost 0 bases and J 7 bases, leaving 10 bases between the germline ends. DNA for the CDR3: TGTGCCAGCAGTTTATCGTGGGTGGGCAATTCACCCCTCCACTTT. Its translation: CASSLSWVGNSPLHF.

This clone appeared a few times. The chain employs TRBV14 and TRBJ1-1; weak D call: TRBD1 (5 bases). CDR1 and CDR2 (germline): SGHDN, FVKESK. V gave up 3 bases and J gave up 8 bases, with 10 bases separating them. The CDR3 loop spans 12 amino acids. CDR3 nucleotide sequence: TGTGCCAGCAGCCATGCAGGGATAGAAGCTTTCTTT. Translated: CASSHAGIEAFF.

V gene TRBV19 combines with J gene TRBJ2-7; 8 nucleotides agree with TRBD1. Per germline, CDR1 LNHDA and CDR2 SQIVND (reference sequence). The CDR3 spans 12 residues. Unmatched junction bases numbered 6, after V lost 10 bases and J lost 4 bases. The CDR3 protein is CATKDRAYEQYF. In DNA, the CDR3 is TGTGCCACCAAGGACAGGGCTTACGAGCAGTACTTC. Variable domain in full (rest from reference TRBV19 and TRBJ2-7): DGGITQSPKYLFRKEGQNVTLSCEQNLNHDAMYWYRQDPGQGLRLIYYSQIVNDFQKGDIAEGYSVSREKKESFPLTVTSAQKNPTAFYLCATKDRAYEQYFGPGTRLTVT.

The gene calls are TRBV28 and TRBJ1-1; D is possibly TRBD1 (5 bases). V shed 5 bases and J shed 0 bases, with 10 bases lying between them. The CDR3 covers 14 residues. Germline V gene sequence: CDR1 MDHEN, CDR2 SYDVKM. Written as DNA, the CDR3 is TGTGCCAGCAGTATACAGGTAATGAACACTGAAGCTTTCTTT. Protein product: CASSIQVMNTEAFF.

The chain recombines TRBV9 with TRBJ1-1, with D possibly TRBD1 on 6 matching bases. Germline CDR1 is SGDLS and CDR2 is YYNGEE. The CDR3 has 14 residues. The V end lost 0 bases, the J end lost 2 bases, and 8 bases lay between the germline ends. The CDR3 sequence: CASSVVGGNTEAFF. The CDR3 DNA reads as TGTGCCAGCAGCGTAGTAGGGGGAAACACTGAAGCTTTCTTT.

This sequence joins TRBV29-1 and TRBJ1-1, with 8 bases that match TRBD1. V shed 4 bases, J shed 3 bases, and the junction held 7 bases outside the gene matches. Germline assignment: CDR1 SQVTM and CDR2 ANQGSEA. The CDR3 runs 14 residues. This CDR3 is CSVGRTGSDTEAFF. CDR3 DNA: TGCAGCGTTGGGAGGACAGGGTCGGACACTGAAGCTTTCTTT.

This clone has just one count. The chain links TRBV4-1 to TRBJ1-3; possibly TRBD1 for D (6 bases). This CDR3 region has 16 residues. V lost 0 bases and J 4 bases, leaving 13 bases between the germline ends. The germline V gene encodes CDR1 MGHRA and CDR2 YSYEKL. In nucleotides, the CDR3 is TGCGCCAGCAGCCAAGATCTAGCCAGGGGCGGAAACACCATATATTTT. Protein product: CASSQDLARGGNTIYF.